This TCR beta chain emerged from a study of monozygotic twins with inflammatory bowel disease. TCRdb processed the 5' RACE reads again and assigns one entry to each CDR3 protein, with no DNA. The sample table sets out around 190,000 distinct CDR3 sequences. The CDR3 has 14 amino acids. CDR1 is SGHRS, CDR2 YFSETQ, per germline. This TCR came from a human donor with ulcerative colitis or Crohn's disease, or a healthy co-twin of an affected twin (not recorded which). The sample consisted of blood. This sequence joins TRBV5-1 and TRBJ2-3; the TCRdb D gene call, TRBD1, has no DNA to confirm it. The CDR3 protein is CASSLATGTDTQYF.